This entry lists 19 T cell receptor beta chains sequenced from one sample in a study of T-cell memory formation after mild COVID-19. TCRdb re-called the 5' RACE reads with MiXCR, one entry per CDR3 protein. The sample contains 250,000 to 350,000 distinct CDR3 sequences, about 16% of which appear only once. Sequencing used PBMCs or a T cell subset sorted from them (not recorded which). The receptor set was obtained from a man between 18 and 29 years old who had mild COVID-19 (a few samples of this study predate the infection). Cell type and time point are not known.

CDR3 residues: CASSPEPGVAETQYF. The CDR3 nucleotides read TGTGCCAGCTCACCAGAACCGGGAGTAGCGGAGACCCAGTACTTC. The chain combines TRBV18 with TRBJ2-5, with D perhaps matching TRBD2 (6 bases). Trimming shortened V by 2 bases and J by 5 bases, and 15 bases separated the two germline ends. Germline V gives CDR1 KGHSH, CDR2 LQKENI. The CDR3 totals 15 residues. Full variable domain (remainder filled in from reference TRBV18 and TRBJ2-5): NAGVMQNPRHLVRRRGQEARLRCSPMKGHSHVYWYRQLPEEGLKFMVYLQKENIIDESGMPKERFSAEFPKEGPSILRIQQVVRGDSAAYFCASSPEPGVAETQYFGPGTRLLVL.

This chain links TRBV28 with TRBJ1-1, with D possibly being TRBD1 (6 bases). The CDR3 covers 18 residues. The germline V gene encodes CDR1 MDHEN and CDR2 SYDVKM. V dropped 2 bases and J dropped 2 bases, with 21 bases sitting between them. The CDR3 loop reads CASSLLGPGARGNTEAFF. CDR3 DNA: TGTGCCAGCAGTTTACTCGGGCCAGGGGCGAGGGGTAACACTGAAGCTTTCTTT. Supplemented by reference TRBV28 and TRBJ1-1, the full variable domain reads DVKVTQSSRYLVKRTGEKVFLECVQDMDHENMFWYRQDPGLGLRLIYFSYDVKMKEKGDIPEGYSVSREKKERFSLILESASTNQTSMYLCASSLLGPGARGNTEAFFGQGTRLTVV.

This clonotype was recorded a few times. V and J are TRBV6-2 or TRBV6-3 and TRBJ2-2; D call uncertain. The germline V gene has CDR1 MNHEY and CDR2 SVGEGT. This CDR3 is built from 16 residues. V was shortened by 5 bases and J by 0 bases, with 13 bases between the two germline ends. DNA of the CDR3: TGTGCCAGCAGTGCCTTTTGGGCAGCGAACACCGGGGAGCTGTTTTTT. It codes for CASSAFWAANTGELFF.

A few counts support this clonotype. The chain recombines TRBV12-5 with TRBJ2-3; D uncertain. CDR3 length equals 14 residues. Germline loops: CDR1 LGHNT, CDR2 FRNRAP. The ends were cut back, 5 bases at V and 3 bases at J, with 12 bases in the middle. The CDR3 region is CASGPDGQTDTQYF. The DNA for the CDR3 is TGTGCTAGTGGTCCGGACGGCCAAACAGATACGCAGTATTTT.

The chain combines TRBV5-5 with TRBJ2-7, with 7 bases lining up with TRBD1. The V gene's germline CDR1 is SGHKS and CDR2 YYEKEE (reference sequence). This CDR3 region has 15 residues. V shed 0 bases, J shed 2 bases, and the junction held 5 bases outside the gene matches. The chain's CDR3 is CASSLGAGGTYEQYF. In DNA form, the CDR3 reads TGTGCCAGCAGCTTGGGGGCAGGGGGAACCTACGAGCAGTACTTC.

The CDR3 DNA is TGCGCCAGCAGCCAAGGACAGGGGGCGGGAGGAAATTCACCCCTCCACTTT. This gives the protein CASSQGQGAGGNSPLHF. The chain recombines TRBV4-1 with TRBJ1-6; 10 nucleotides align to TRBD1. V lost 1 base, J lost 7 bases, and 7 bases stayed unmatched. Looked up from germline, CDR1 is MGHRA and CDR2 is YSYEKL. The CDR3 is made up of 17 amino acids.

A few counts support this clonotype. This chain joins TRBV4-3 and TRBJ2-7; no clear D. The germline V gene has CDR1 LGHNA and CDR2 YSLEER. The CDR3 contains 14 residues. V lost 0 bases to trimming and J lost 7 bases, with 13 bases between them. The CDR3: CASSQEGSLAEQYF. The DNA for the CDR3 is TGCGCCAGCAGCCAAGAGGGTTCGCTCGCGGAGCAGTACTTC.

The chain uses TRBV5-1 and TRBJ2-1; 9 nucleotides agree with TRBD1. Trimming at V came to 4 bases and at J to 0 bases, leaving 5 bases not matched to a gene. Germline V gene lookup returns CDR1 SGHRS and CDR2 YFSETQ. The CDR3 is 16 amino acids. Here the CDR3 reads CASSKGQGPSYNEQFF. The CDR3, as DNA: TGCGCCAGCAGCAAAGGACAGGGGCCCTCCTACAATGAGCAGTTCTTC.

In this sample, this clonotype turned up many times. This chain connects TRBV12-3 or TRBV12-4 to TRBJ1-5; TRBD1 is a possible D gene (6 bases). This CDR3 has 14 residues. The ends were cut back, 5 bases at V and 8 bases at J, with 16 bases in the middle. The CDR3 coding sequence is TGTGCCAGCAGTCAGAACAGGGCCCATGAGCCCCAGCATTTT. Translation: CASSQNRAHEPQHF.

V gene TRBV2 combines with J gene TRBJ2-2; no firm D call. V lost 2 bases to trimming and J lost 1 base, with 5 bases between them. This CDR3 is built from 14 residues. Germline CDR1 and CDR2: SNHLY and FYNNEI. DNA for the CDR3: TGTGCCAGCAGTGAATATTGGAACACCGGGGAGCTGTTTTTT. Translation: CASSEYWNTGELFF.

This clonotype has more than one count but fewer than ten. The gene calls are TRBV6-1 and TRBJ2-3; 9 bases are shared with TRBD1. Germline V gene lookup returns CDR1 MNHNS and CDR2 SASEGT. The CDR3 is 17 residues long. V lost 5 bases, J lost 1 base, and 10 bases stayed unmatched. The CDR3 reads CASSQKNRGPGTDTQYF. The CDR3 DNA sequence: TGTGCCAGCAGTCAAAAAAACAGGGGGCCCGGCACAGATACGCAGTATTTT.

The table lists this clonotype with a few counts. The V and J genes are TRBV7-2 and TRBJ1-5; D gene uncertain. Per the germline V gene, CDR1 is SGHTA and CDR2 is FQGNSA. With 2 bases removed from V and 7 bases from J, the gap between germline ends came to 9 bases. This CDR3 region has 13 residues. CDR3 in DNA: TGTGCCAGCAGCTTATCGTCCGTACAGCCCCAGCATTTT. Protein sequence: CASSLSSVQPQHF.

The genes are TRBV7-9 and TRBJ2-7; D might be TRBD1 or TRBD2, each matching 5 bases. CDR1 and CDR2 from the germline V gene are SEHNR and FQNEAQ (reference sequence). The CDR3 covers 14 residues. The V end lost 5 bases, the J end lost 3 bases, and 14 bases lay between the germline ends. The CDR3 region has the DNA TGTGCCAGCAGCCCCAGAGGGGTCCTCTACGAGCAGTACTTC. This gives the protein CASSPRGVLYEQYF.

This rearrangement joins TRBV4-1 to TRBJ1-1; 9 positions match TRBD1. This CDR3 contains 19 residues. V gave up 4 bases and J gave up 2 bases; unmatched junction bases: 17. CDR1 MGHRA and CDR2 YSYEKL come from the germline V gene. The CDR3 reads CASSRTRDRVLATNTEAFF. CDR3 DNA: TGCGCCAGCAGCCGAACCCGGGACAGGGTACTGGCTACTAACACTGAAGCTTTCTTT.

This clonotype was seen a handful of times. The chain is built from TRBV6-6 and TRBJ1-1; TRBD1 matches at 8 bases. V shed 2 bases and J 1 base; nucleotides not matched to a gene: 6. The CDR3 is 16 residues long. Per the germline V gene, CDR1 is MNHNY and CDR2 is SVGAGI (reference sequence). The CDR3 bases are TGTGCCAGCAGTTACCTCACCGACAGGGGGAACACTGAAGCTTTCTTT. It encodes CASSYLTDRGNTEAFF.

This clonotype appeared a few times. This sequence joins TRBV28 and TRBJ2-2; D possibly corresponds to TRBD2 (5 bases). The V end was cut by 6 bases, the J end by 1 base, with 9 bases between. Germline V lookup: CDR1 MDHEN, CDR2 SYDVKM. The CDR3 is 14 residues long. The CDR3 nucleotides are TGTGCCAGCAGACTAGACGGGAACACCGGGGAGCTGTTTTTT. Its protein is CASRLDGNTGELFF.

The CDR3 loop is CASSVKAGVGQPQHF. CDR3 bases: TGTGCCAGCAGCGTAAAGGCAGGGGTAGGGCAGCCCCAGCATTTT. This chain uses TRBV9 with TRBJ1-5; perhaps TRBD1 as D (6 bases). V was pared by 1 base and J by 7 bases, with 15 bases between. The CDR3 is made up of 15 amino acids. Germline V gene sequence: CDR1 SGDLS, CDR2 YYNGEE.

There are many counts of this clonotype. The gene calls are TRBV6-1 and TRBJ2-6; no reliable D call. The CDR3 totals 15 residues. The V end lost 1 base, the J end lost 0 bases, and 4 bases lay between the germline ends. Per the germline V gene, CDR1 is MNHNS and CDR2 is SASEGT. The CDR3 loop reads CASSEGGSGANVLTF. CDR3 DNA sequence: TGTGCCAGCAGTGAAGGGGGCTCTGGGGCCAACGTCCTGACTTTC.

This clonotype showed up many times. The rearrangement joins TRBV24-1 to TRBJ2-2; 7 nucleotides line up with TRBD1. CDR1 and CDR2 from the germline V gene are KGHDR and SFDVKD. The V gene end was trimmed by 0 bases and the J gene end by 3 bases; junction bases not matched to a gene: 0. The CDR3 loop spans 15 amino acids. The CDR3 region has the DNA TGTGCCACCAGTGATTTGGACAGGGACACCGGGGAGCTGTTTTTT. It translates to CATSDLDRDTGELFF.